The 18 T cell receptor beta chains reported below all come from one sample, sequenced in a study of identical twins. MiXCR, run by TCRdb on the 5' RACE reads, gives a single entry per CDR3 protein. This sample yields fewer than 250,000 distinct CDR3 sequences, of which around 7% are seen a single time; approximately 3.7% belongs to the top ten. Another study also made use of these data, one on yellow fever vaccine responses in identical twins.

Sequencing was carried out using memory (CD45RO+) T cells sorted from blood. These receptors were obtained from a woman between 18 and 29 years old in good health.

This clonotype was seen a handful of times. The V gene is TRBV5-5, the J gene TRBJ2-1, with 15 bases matching TRBD2. CDR3 size: 14 residues. Trimming took 7 bases from V and 9 from J; bases not matched to a gene: 5. Per germline, CDR1 SGHKS and CDR2 YYEKEE (reference sequence). The CDR3 loop is CASDRTSGRAEQFF. The CDR3 DNA sequence: TGTGCCAGCGATCGGACTAGCGGGAGGGCTGAGCAGTTCTTC.

V is TRBV7-9 and J is TRBJ2-7; D uncertain. V shed 2 bases and J shed 0 bases, with 5 bases lying between them. This CDR3 is built from 13 residues. Germline values: CDR1 SEHNR, CDR2 FQNEAQ (reference sequence). The CDR3 sequence: CASSLLVSYEQYF. The CDR3 nucleotides are TGTGCCAGCAGCTTATTAGTCTCCTACGAGCAGTACTTC.

There are a few counts of this clonotype. This chain links TRBV11-2 with TRBJ2-5, with TRBD2 as a possible D gene (6 bases). Germline loops: CDR1 SGHAT, CDR2 FQNNGV. The CDR3 spans 15 residues. Between the trimmed V and J ends, which lost 2 bases and 2 bases, there was a span of 12 bases. The chain's CDR3 is CASSLLRGSQETQYF. CDR3 sequence (DNA): TGTGCCAGCAGCTTATTACGGGGGAGTCAAGAGACCCAGTACTTC. The full variable domain, completed using reference TRBV11-2 and TRBJ2-5, is EAGVAQSPRYKIIEKRQSVAFWCNPISGHATLYWYQQILGQGPKLLIQFQNNGVVDDSQLPKDRFSAERLKGVDSTLKIQPAKLEDSAVYLCASSLLRGSQETQYFGPGTRLLVL.

This clonotype appeared a few times. The rearrangement joins TRBV2 to TRBJ2-1, with 10 nucleotides matching TRBD2. The CDR3 is 15 residues long. The V gene end was trimmed by 4 bases and the J gene end by 4 bases; junction bases not matched to a gene: 4. Per germline, CDR1 SNHLY and CDR2 FYNNEI. The CDR3: CASSGASGSYNEQFF. The CDR3 nucleotides read TGTGCCAGCAGTGGGGCTAGCGGGAGTTACAATGAGCAGTTCTTC. The full variable domain, with the rest looked up from reference TRBV2 and TRBJ2-1, is EPEVTQTPSHQVTQMGQEVILRCVPISNHLYFYWYRQILGQKVEFLVSFYNNEISEKSEIFDDQFSVERPDGSNFTLKIRSTKLEDSAMYFCASSGASGSYNEQFFGPGTRLTVL.

This clonotype appeared many times. The chain combines TRBV12-3 or TRBV12-4 with TRBJ1-5; possibly TRBD1 for D (5 bases). The V end was cut by 6 bases, the J end by 1 base, with 13 bases between. CDR3 size: 15 residues. The CDR3 bases are TGTGCCAGCAGCTCGCAGGGAGGGAGCAATCAGCCCCAGCATTTT. Translation: CASSSQGGSNQPQHF.

There are many counts of this clonotype. The V call is TRBV27, the J call TRBJ2-3, with D maybe TRBD2 (5 bases). This CDR3 comprises 14 residues. Trimming removed 5 bases from V and 4 bases from J, with 13 bases in between. From germline, CDR1 is MNHEY and CDR2 SMNVEV (reference sequence). The CDR3 region is CASSPRPRADTQYF. As DNA, the CDR3 is TGTGCCAGCAGTCCACGCCCGAGGGCAGATACGCAGTATTTT.

This clonotype was seen at least ten times. The chain uses TRBV20-1 and TRBJ2-7; TRBD2 agrees at 7 bases. The CDR3 is 13 amino acids. Germline V gene sequence: CDR1 DFQATT, CDR2 SNEGSKA (reference sequence). Unmatched junction bases numbered 3, after V lost 2 bases and J lost 2 bases. CDR3 in DNA: TGCAGTGCTAGAACTGCGGGAGCCTACGAGCAGTACTTC. This gives the protein CSARTAGAYEQYF.

This clonotype was counted at least ten times. The chain joins TRBV6-1 to TRBJ1-2; TRBD1 matches 10 bases. Trimming took 5 bases from V and 8 from J; bases not matched to a gene: 5. CDR3 length equals 13 residues. Germline V lookup: CDR1 MNHNS, CDR2 SASEGT. The CDR3, as DNA: TGTGCCAGCAGTAGACAGGGGGCGGGAGGCTACACCTTC. Translated: CASSRQGAGGYTF.

This clonotype was observed many times. This chain joins TRBV5-1 and TRBJ2-2; TRBD2 might be the D (6 bases). CDR3 length: 15 residues. V was cut by 4 bases and J by 0 bases, with 10 bases left in between. Germline CDR1 reads SGHRS; CDR2 reads YFSETQ. For the CDR3, the DNA is TGCGCCAGCAGCCAAGAGCGGGCGAACACCGGGGAGCTGTTTTTT. Translation: CASSQERANTGELFF.

The rearrangement uses TRBV28 and TRBJ2-7; no clear D. Looked up from germline, CDR1 is MDHEN and CDR2 is SYDVKM. This CDR3 has 14 residues. V was trimmed by 2 bases and J by 1 base, leaving 9 bases between them. The CDR3 nucleotides are TGTGCCAGCAGTTTACCTTTATTATCCTACGAGCAGTACTTC. Its translation is CASSLPLLSYEQYF.

This clonotype came up many times. The V call is TRBV29-1, the J call TRBJ2-7; 7 bases align to TRBD1. This CDR3 is built from 13 residues. CDR1 SQVTM and CDR2 ANQGSEA come from the germline V gene. J lost 3 bases, V lost 7 bases, and 9 bases had no gene match. The CDR3 sequence is CSAVRQGGYEQYF. The CDR3 DNA sequence: TGCAGCGCGGTCCGACAGGGCGGCTACGAGCAGTACTTC.

This rearrangement joins TRBV7-8 to TRBJ2-4; D is possibly TRBD1 or TRBD2 (6 bases each). The V gene's germline CDR1 is SGHVS and CDR2 FQNEAQ. The germline V and J ends were trimmed by 11 bases and 2 bases, with 13 bases remaining between them. This CDR3 contains 13 residues. This CDR3 is CAQVGGPKNIQYF. The DNA of the CDR3 is TGTGCCCAAGTTGGGGGGCCCAAAAACATTCAGTACTTC.

The sample holds a few counts of this clonotype. J is TRBJ2-1 and V is TRBV4-2; unclear D gene. This CDR3 contains 12 residues. Germline V gene lookup returns CDR1 LGHNA and CDR2 YNFKEQ. The V end was cut by 2 bases, the J end by 6 bases, with 5 bases between. CDR3 DNA: TGTGCCAGCAGCCAAAGGCGCAATGAGCAGTTCTTC. Translation: CASSQRRNEQFF.

V is TRBV29-1 and J is TRBJ2-3; possibly TRBD1 for D (5 bases). In germline, CDR1 is SQVTM, CDR2 ANQGSEA. This CDR3 contains 15 residues. Deletions cut 7 bases from V and 0 bases from J, with 17 bases between. CDR3 region: CSATSEQASTDTQYF. CDR3 nucleotide sequence: TGCAGCGCTACATCGGAACAGGCTAGCACAGATACGCAGTATTTT.

This chain links TRBV18 with TRBJ1-2, with 7 bases aligning to TRBD1. V lost 5 bases, J lost 4 bases, and 10 bases stayed unmatched. Looked up from germline, CDR1 is KGHSH and CDR2 is LQKENI. The CDR3 sequence is 15 residues long. The CDR3 is CASSSTGESGYGYTF. The DNA of the CDR3 is TGTGCCAGCTCATCCACAGGGGAATCTGGCTATGGCTACACCTTC. The full variable domain, its missing parts supplied by reference TRBV18 and TRBJ1-2, is NAGVMQNPRHLVRRRGQEARLRCSPMKGHSHVYWYRQLPEEGLKFMVYLQKENIIDESGMPKERFSAEFPKEGPSILRIQQVVRGDSAAYFCASSSTGESGYGYTFGSGTRLTVV.

This clonotype has a count of ten or more. This rearrangement joins TRBV11-3 to TRBJ1-4, with 8 bases matching TRBD1. From germline, CDR1 is SGHNT and CDR2 YENEEA. The ends lost 5 bases at V and 3 bases at J; junction bases unmatched: 5. The CDR3 sequence is 15 residues long. CDR3 protein: CASSAGQGSNEKLFF. The CDR3 nucleotides read TGTGCCAGCAGCGCCGGACAGGGTTCTAATGAAAAACTGTTTTTT.

V gene TRBV28 combines with J gene TRBJ2-2; no definite D call. The CDR3 sequence is 13 residues long. V lost 8 bases and J lost 4, with 11 bases in between. Germline V gene sequence: CDR1 MDHEN, CDR2 SYDVKM. CDR3 amino acids: CASDRATTGELFF. The CDR3 nucleotides are TGTGCCAGCGACCGGGCCACCACCGGGGAGCTGTTTTTT. Supplemented by reference TRBV28 and TRBJ2-2, the full variable domain reads DVKVTQSSRYLVKRTGEKVFLECVQDMDHENMFWYRQDPGLGLRLIYFSYDVKMKEKGDIPEGYSVSREKKERFSLILESASTNQTSMYLCASDRATTGELFFGEGSRLTVL.

This clonotype showed up many times. The J gene is TRBJ2-5, the V gene TRBV4-1, with no clear D. V was pared by 0 bases and J by 3 bases, with 8 bases between. This CDR3 comprises 14 residues. CDR1 and CDR2 (germline): MGHRA, YSYEKL. The CDR3 DNA follows: TGCGCCAGCAGCCAAGAGAGGCCAGAAGAGACCCAGTACTTC. This encodes CASSQERPEETQYF.